This entry concerns a single T cell receptor (beta chain). Its antigen is still unknown. This sample was included in a study of T cell responses to AZD1222 COVID-19 vaccine. The wider study: Pooled together were second doses at about 4 or about 12 weeks.

Germline V gene data show CDR1 as SGHRS and CDR2 as YFSETQ. Trimming shortened V by 7 bases and J by 3 bases, and 12 bases separated the two germline ends. The CDR3 runs to 13 residues. This table comes from immunoSEQ multiplex PCR, and its TCRdb copy is limited to in-frame clones, with some not included. The data show more than 85,000 clones, with roughly 87% seen just once and 3.2% held by the top ten. Study-level findings and limits: Dominant at 160-218 and 743-854, vaccine-associated CD4 TCRs also spanned spike. Donors were largely white British and mainly female; clonal diversity was possibly underestimated.

This specimen consisted of peripheral blood, obtained on day 0 of AZD1222 vaccination. The genes are TRBV5-1 and TRBJ2-3, with TRBD1 as a possible D gene (6 bases). This receptor was identified in an adult in good health. The CDR3 is CASRPGATDTQYF. Here the CDR3 DNA reads TGCGCCAGCCGCCCAGGGGCTACAGATACGCAGTATTTT.